The clone carrying this T cell receptor beta chain has ten or more counts. Antigen unknown. This sample was taken from a study of T cells after yellow fever vaccination. Across the study: Fractions with few cells were prepared using SMART-Seq v4 Ultra Low Input. Study-level findings and limits: Reappearance after the booster was seen for most primary-vaccination clones, at approximately 97% CD4 and 75% to 90% CD8. In FACS-sorted repertoires, abundant clonotypes from the bulk population could appear as contaminants.

Template switching with 5'RACE generated the TCR cDNA and added a universal primer site and UMIs. TCRdb recomputed calls from the 5' RACE reads with MiXCR, one row per CDR3 protein. The sample holds fewer than 350,000 distinct CDR3 sequences; 3.6% are singletons and the top ten take about a quarter. This CDR3 comprises 15 residues. V shed 1 base, J shed 5 bases, and the junction held 7 bases outside the gene matches. Germline lookup yields CDR1 SGHTA and CDR2 FQGNSA. The rearrangement joins TRBV7-2 to TRBJ2-5; TRBD2 matches at 7 bases. The sample consisted of PBMCs, taken on the day of the yellow fever booster vaccination. The sequence was collected from a man in his late teens or twenties who received the YFV17D yellow fever vaccine. The CDR3 here is CASSLGTRDRETQYF. CDR3 nucleotide sequence: TGTGCCAGCAGCTTAGGGACTAGGGACCGGGAGACCCAGTACTTC.